The source of this T cell receptor beta chain is a study of blood T cell repertoires in COVID-19. About the study: Samples taken during acute and convalescent COVID-19 were collected in the United States, Italy and Spain. From T cells, B-cell-depleted T cells, or PBMCs came the material, which was cDNA or gDNA.

Only one count was recorded for this clone. The germline V gene encodes CDR1 KGHDR and CDR2 SFDVKD. V trimming: 5 bases; J trimming: 5 bases; junction bases outside the gene matches: 1. There are 13 residues in the CDR3. As processed by the authors: It was from reference gene primer amplification that nucleated cell counts were estimated. Only in-frame clones appear in the TCRdb table, and some are missing; sequencing was by immunoSEQ multiplex PCR. For V, J and clone size, that table is used; D and trimming come from the DNA. The repertoire holds more than 95,000 clones, with around 85% as singletons.

This sequence originates from a woman over 75 with active or convalescent COVID-19. The J gene is TRBJ1-5, the V gene TRBV24-1; TRBD1 matches 8 bases. Sequencing was performed on peripheral blood. CDR3 DNA: TGTGCCACCAGTGCAGGGGGCTATCAGCCCCAGCATTTT. This translates into CATSAGGYQPQHF.